Below, one T cell receptor beta chain is given with its context. Assay: immunoSEQ multiplex PCR; the TCRdb copy retains only in-frame clones and omits some. This table holds about 97,000 clones, 85% found once. This sample is part of a study of blood T cell repertoires in COVID-19. The specimen was peripheral blood. The sequence was obtained from a woman aged 70-85 years with active or convalescent COVID-19.

In DNA, the CDR3 is TGTGCCACCAGCAGAGATGTGTATACAGGCAGCAATCAGCCCCAGCATTTT. Translation: CATSRDVYTGSNQPQHF. The chain carries TRBV15 and TRBJ1-5, with D possibly being TRBD1 (5 bases). Germline V CDR1 and CDR2: LNHNV, YYDKDF (reference sequence). The CDR3 is 17 residues long. V was pared by 0 bases and J by 1 base, with 13 bases between.